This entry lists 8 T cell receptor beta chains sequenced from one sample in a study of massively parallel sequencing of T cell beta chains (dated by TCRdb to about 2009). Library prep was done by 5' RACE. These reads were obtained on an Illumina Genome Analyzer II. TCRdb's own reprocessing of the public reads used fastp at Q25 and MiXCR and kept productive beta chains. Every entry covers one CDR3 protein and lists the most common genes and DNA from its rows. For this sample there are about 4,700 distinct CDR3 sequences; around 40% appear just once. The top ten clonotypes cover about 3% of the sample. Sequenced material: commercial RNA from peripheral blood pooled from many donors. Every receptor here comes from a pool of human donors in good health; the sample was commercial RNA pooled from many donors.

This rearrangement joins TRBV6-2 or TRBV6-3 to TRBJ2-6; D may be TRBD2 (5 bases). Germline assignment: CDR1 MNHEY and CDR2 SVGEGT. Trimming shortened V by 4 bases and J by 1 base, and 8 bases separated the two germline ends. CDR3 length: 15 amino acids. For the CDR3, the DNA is TGTGCCAGCAGTTGGTGGAGGTCTGGGGCCAACGTCCTGACTTTC. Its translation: CASSWWRSGANVLTF.

The CDR3 nucleotides read TGCAGTGCTAGAGTTGGTGGTTCCAGCCAGCCCCAGCATTTT. Its translation is CSARVGGSSQPQHF. The V and J genes are TRBV20-1 and TRBJ1-5; D uncertain. The CDR3 spans 14 residues. With 1 base removed from V and 7 bases from J, the gap between germline ends came to 14 bases. In germline, CDR1 is DFQATT, CDR2 SNEGSKA (reference sequence).

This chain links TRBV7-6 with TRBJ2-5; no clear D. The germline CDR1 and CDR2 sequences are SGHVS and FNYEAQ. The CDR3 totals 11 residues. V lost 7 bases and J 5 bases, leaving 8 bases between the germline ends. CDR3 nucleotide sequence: TGTGCCAGCACCCCTGGGGAGACCCAGTACTTC. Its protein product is CASTPGETQYF.

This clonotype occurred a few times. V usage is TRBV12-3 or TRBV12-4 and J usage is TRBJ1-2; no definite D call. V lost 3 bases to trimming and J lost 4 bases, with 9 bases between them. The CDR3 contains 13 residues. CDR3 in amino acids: CASSLSEGYGYTF. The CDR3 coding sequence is TGTGCCAGCAGTTTGTCCGAGGGCTATGGCTACACCTTC.

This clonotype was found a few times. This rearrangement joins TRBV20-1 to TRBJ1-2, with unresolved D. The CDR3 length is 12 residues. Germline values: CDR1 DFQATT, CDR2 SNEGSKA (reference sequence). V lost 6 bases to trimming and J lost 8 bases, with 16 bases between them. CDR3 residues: CSAADFKLGYTF. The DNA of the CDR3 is TGCAGTGCCGCAGATTTTAAGCTCGGCTACACCTTC.

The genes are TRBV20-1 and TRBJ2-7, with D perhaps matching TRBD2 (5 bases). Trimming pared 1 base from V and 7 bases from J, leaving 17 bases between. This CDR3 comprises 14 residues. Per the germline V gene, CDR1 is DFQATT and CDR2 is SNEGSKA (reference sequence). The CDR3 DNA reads TGCAGTGCTAGAGGACCGGGATATTTTTTGGAGCAGTACTTC. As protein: CSARGPGYFLEQYF.

The chain's CDR3 is CSARDQTYSPLHF. DNA for the CDR3: TGCAGTGCTAGAGACCAGACGTATTCACCCCTCCACTTT. This sequence joins TRBV20-1 and TRBJ1-6; D is uncertain. Trimming removed 0 bases at V and 8 bases at J, with 8 bases between. Germline CDR1 is DFQATT and CDR2 is SNEGSKA (reference sequence). The CDR3 is 13 residues long.

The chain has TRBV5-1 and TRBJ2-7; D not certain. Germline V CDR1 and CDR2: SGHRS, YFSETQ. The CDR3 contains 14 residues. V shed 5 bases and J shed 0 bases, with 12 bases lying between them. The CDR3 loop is CASRTDWDSYEQYF. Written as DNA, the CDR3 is TGCGCCAGCAGGACCGACTGGGACTCCTACGAGCAGTACTTC.